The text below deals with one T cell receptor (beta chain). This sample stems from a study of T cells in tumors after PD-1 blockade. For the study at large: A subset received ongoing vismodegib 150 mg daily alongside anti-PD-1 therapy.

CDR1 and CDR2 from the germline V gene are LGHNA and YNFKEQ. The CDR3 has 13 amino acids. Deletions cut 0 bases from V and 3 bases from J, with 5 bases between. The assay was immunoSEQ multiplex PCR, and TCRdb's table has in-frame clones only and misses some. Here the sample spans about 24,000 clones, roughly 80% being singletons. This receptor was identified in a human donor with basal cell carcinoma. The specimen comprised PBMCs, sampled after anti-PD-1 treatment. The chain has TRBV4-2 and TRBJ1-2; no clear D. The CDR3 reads CASSQDGDYGYTF. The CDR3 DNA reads TGTGCCAGCAGCCAAGACGGGGACTATGGCTACACCTTC.